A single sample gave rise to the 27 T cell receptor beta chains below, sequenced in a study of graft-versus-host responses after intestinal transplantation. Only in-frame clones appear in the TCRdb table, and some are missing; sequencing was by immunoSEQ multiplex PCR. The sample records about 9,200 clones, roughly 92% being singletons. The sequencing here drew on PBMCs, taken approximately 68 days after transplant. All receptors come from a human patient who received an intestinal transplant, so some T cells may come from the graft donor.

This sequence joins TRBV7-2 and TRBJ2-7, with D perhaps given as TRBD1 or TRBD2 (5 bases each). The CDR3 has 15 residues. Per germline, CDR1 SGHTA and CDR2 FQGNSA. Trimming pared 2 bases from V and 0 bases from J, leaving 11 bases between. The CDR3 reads CASSLTGGDSYEQYF. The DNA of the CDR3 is TGTGCCAGCAGCTTAACTGGGGGAGACTCCTACGAGCAGTACTTC. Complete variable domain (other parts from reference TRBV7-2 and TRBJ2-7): GAGVSQSPSNKVTEKGKDVELRCDPISGHTALYWYRQSLGQGLEFLIYFQGNSAPDKSGLPSDRFSAERTGGSVSTLTIQRTQQEDSAVYLCASSLTGGDSYEQYFGPGTRLTVT.

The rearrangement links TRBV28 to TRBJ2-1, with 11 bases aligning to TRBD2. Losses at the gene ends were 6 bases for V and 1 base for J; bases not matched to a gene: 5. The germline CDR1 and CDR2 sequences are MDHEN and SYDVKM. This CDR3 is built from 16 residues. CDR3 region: CASRTTSGSSYNEQFF. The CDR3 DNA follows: TGTGCCAGCAGGACAACTAGCGGGAGTTCCTACAATGAGCAGTTCTTC.

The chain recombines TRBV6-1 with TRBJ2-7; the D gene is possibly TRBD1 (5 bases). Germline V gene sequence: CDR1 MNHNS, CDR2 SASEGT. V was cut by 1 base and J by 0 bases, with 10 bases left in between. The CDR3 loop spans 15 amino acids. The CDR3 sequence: CASSEGTYSSYEQYF. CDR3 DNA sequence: TGTGCCAGCAGTGAAGGGACATATAGCTCCTACGAGCAGTACTTC.

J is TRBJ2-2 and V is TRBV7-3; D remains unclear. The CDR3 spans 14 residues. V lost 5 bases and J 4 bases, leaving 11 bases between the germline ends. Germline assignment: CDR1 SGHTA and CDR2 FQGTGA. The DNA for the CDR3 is TGTGCCAGCAGCCCAGCAGACTTCACCGGGGAGCTGTTTTTT. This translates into CASSPADFTGELFF.

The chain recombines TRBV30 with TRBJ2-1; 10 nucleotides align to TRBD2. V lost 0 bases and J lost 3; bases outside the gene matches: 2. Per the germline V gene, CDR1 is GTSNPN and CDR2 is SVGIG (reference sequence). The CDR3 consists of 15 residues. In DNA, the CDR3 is TGTGCCTGGAGTGTACTAGCGGGAAACTACAATGAGCAGTTCTTC. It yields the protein CAWSVLAGNYNEQFF.

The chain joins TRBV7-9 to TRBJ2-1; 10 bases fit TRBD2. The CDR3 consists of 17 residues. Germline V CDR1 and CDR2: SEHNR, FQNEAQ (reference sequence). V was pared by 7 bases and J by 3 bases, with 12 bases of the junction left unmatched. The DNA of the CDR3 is TGTGCCAGCATCCACCCCGAGCGGGAGGGGGTCTACAATGAGCAGTTCTTC. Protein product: CASIHPEREGVYNEQFF.

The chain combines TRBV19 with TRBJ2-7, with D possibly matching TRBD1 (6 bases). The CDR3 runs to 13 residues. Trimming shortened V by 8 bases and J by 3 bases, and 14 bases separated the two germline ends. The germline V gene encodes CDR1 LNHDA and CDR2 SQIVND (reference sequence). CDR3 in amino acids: CASASLGGYEQYF. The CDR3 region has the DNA TGTGCCAGTGCCTCTTTAGGGGGCTACGAGCAGTACTTC. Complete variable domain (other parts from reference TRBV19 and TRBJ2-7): DGGITQSPKYLFRKEGQNVTLSCEQNLNHDAMYWYRQDPGQGLRLIYYSQIVNDFQKGDIAEGYSVSREKKESFPLTVTSAQKNPTAFYLCASASLGGYEQYFGPGTRLTVT.

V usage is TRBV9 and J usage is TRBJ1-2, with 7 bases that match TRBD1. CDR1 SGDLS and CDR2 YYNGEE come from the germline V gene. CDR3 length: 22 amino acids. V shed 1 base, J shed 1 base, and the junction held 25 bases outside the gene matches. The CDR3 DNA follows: TGTGCCAGCAGCGTATCAGGACAGGAGCGGGATCCCACGGAGACTTATAACTATGGCTACACCTTC. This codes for CASSVSGQERDPTETYNYGYTF.

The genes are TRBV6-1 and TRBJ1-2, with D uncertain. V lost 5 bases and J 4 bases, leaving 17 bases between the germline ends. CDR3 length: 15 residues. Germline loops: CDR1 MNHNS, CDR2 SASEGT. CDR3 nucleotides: TGTGCCAGCAGTCAATCGGACGGTTATCTCTATGGCTACACCTTC. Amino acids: CASSQSDGYLYGYTF.

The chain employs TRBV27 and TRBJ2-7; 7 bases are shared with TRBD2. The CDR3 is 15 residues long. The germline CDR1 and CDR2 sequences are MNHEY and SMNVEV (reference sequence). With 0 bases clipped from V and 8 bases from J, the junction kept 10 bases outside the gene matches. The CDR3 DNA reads TGTGCCAGCAGTTTATCTAGCGGGCCCGGGGGTCAGCAGTACTTC. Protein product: CASSLSSGPGGQQYF.

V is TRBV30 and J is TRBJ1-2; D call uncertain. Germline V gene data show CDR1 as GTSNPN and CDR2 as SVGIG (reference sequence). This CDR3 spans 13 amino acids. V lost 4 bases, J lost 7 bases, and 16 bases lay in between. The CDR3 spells CAWIHPGPPGYTF. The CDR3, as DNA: TGTGCCTGGATCCATCCGGGCCCCCCTGGCTACACCTTC.

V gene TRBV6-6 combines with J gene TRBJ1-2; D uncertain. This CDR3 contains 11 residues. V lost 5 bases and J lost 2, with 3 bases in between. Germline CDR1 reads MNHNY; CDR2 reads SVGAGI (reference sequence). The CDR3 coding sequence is TGTGCCAGCAGTGACAACTATGGCTACACCTTC. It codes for CASSDNYGYTF.

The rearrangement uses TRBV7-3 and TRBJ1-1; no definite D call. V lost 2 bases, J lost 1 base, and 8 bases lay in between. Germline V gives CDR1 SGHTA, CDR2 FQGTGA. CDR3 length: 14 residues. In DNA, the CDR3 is TGTGCCAGCAGCTTAGTGGGCCCGAACACTGAAGCTTTCTTT. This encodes CASSLVGPNTEAFF.

CDR3 in amino acids: CATSSGEKGAGELFF. CDR3 nucleotides: TGTGCCACCAGCAGCGGGGAAAAAGGCGCCGGGGAGCTGTTTTTT. V and J are TRBV15 and TRBJ2-2; D is possibly TRBD2 (5 bases). CDR1 is LNHNV, CDR2 YYDKDF, per germline (reference sequence). V was pared by 3 bases and J by 6 bases, with 14 bases between. CDR3 size: 15 residues.

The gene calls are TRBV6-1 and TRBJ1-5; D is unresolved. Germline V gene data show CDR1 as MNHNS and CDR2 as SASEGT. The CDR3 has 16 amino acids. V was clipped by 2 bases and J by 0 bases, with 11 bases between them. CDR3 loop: CASSERQTYSNQPQHF. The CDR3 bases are TGTGCCAGCAGTGAAAGGCAGACCTATAGCAATCAGCCCCAGCATTTT.

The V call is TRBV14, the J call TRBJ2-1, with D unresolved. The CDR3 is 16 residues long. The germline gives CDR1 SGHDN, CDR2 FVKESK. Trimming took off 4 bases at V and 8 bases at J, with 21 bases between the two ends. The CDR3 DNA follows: TGTGCCAGCAGCCCATTCAAAGGCCTACTGGTGGATGAGCAGTTCTTC. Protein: CASSPFKGLLVDEQFF.

Here the CDR3 DNA reads TGTGCCAGCAGTAGTTACAGGGGACGGAACACCGGGGAGCTGTTTTTT. It yields the protein CASSSYRGRNTGELFF. The chain combines TRBV28 with TRBJ2-2; 7 bases match TRBD1. CDR1 and CDR2 from the germline V gene are MDHEN and SYDVKM. The CDR3 sequence is 16 residues long. Trimming cost V 5 bases and J 1 base; bases outside gene matches: 7.

The CDR3: CASSFMIEGEKLFF. CDR3 DNA sequence: TGTGCCAGCAGCTTTATGATCGAAGGGGAAAAACTGTTTTTT. This rearrangement joins TRBV5-6 to TRBJ1-4, with unresolved D. The V and J ends lost 2 bases and 8 bases respectively, with 13 bases between them. Germline lookup yields CDR1 SGHDT and CDR2 YYEEEE. This CDR3 contains 14 residues.

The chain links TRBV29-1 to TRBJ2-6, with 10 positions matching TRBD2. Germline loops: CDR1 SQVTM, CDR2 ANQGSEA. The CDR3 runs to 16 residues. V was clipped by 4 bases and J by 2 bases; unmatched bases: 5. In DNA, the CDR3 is TGCAGCGTTGTATGGCTAGCGGGAGCTGGGGCCAACGTCCTGACTTTC. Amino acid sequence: CSVVWLAGAGANVLTF.

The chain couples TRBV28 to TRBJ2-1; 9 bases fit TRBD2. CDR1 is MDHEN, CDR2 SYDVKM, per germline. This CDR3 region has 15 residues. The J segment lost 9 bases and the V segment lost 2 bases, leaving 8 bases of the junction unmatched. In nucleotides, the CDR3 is TGTGCCAGCAGTTTAATTCTAGCGGGAAGACGTGAGCAGTTCTTC. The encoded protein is CASSLILAGRREQFF.

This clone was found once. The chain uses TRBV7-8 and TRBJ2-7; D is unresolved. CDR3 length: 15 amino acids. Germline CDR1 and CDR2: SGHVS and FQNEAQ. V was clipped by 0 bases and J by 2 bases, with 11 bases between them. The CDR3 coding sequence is TGTGCCAGCAGCTTAGCGTCCGGGCTAGCCTACGAGCAGTACTTC. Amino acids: CASSLASGLAYEQYF. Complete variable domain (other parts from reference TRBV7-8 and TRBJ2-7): GAGVSQSPRYKVAKRGQDVALRCDPISGHVSLFWYQQALGQGPEFLTYFQNEAQLDKSGLPSDRFFAERPEGSVSTLKIQRTQQEDSAVYLCASSLASGLAYEQYFGPGTRLTVT.

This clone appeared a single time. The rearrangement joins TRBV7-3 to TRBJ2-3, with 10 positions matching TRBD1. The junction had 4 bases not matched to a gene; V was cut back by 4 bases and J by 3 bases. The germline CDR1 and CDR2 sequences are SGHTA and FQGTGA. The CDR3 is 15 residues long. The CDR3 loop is CASSWTGGGTDTQYF. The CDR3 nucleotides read TGTGCCAGCAGCTGGACAGGGGGTGGAACAGATACGCAGTATTTT. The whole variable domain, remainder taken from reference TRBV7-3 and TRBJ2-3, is GAGVSQTPSNKVTEKGKYVELRCDPISGHTALYWYRQSLGQGPEFLIYFQGTGAADDSGLPNDRFFAVRPEGSVSTLKIQRTERGDSAVYLCASSWTGGGTDTQYFGPGTRLTVL.

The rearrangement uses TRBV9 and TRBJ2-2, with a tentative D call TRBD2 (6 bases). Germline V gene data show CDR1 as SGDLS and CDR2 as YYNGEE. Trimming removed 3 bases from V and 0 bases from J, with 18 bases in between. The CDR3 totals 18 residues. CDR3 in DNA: TGTGCCAGCAGCGGACAACCCGGACTAAACGCGAACACCGGGGAGCTGTTTTTT. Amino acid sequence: CASSGQPGLNANTGELFF.

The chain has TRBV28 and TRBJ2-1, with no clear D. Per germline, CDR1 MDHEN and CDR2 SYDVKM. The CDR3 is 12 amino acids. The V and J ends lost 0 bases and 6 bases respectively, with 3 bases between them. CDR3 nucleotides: TGTGCCAGCAGTTTATGGGGCAATGAGCAGTTCTTC. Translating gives CASSLWGNEQFF. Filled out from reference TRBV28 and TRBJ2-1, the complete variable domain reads DVKVTQSSRYLVKRTGEKVFLECVQDMDHENMFWYRQDPGLGLRLIYFSYDVKMKEKGDIPEGYSVSREKKERFSLILESASTNQTSMYLCASSLWGNEQFFGPGTRLTVL.

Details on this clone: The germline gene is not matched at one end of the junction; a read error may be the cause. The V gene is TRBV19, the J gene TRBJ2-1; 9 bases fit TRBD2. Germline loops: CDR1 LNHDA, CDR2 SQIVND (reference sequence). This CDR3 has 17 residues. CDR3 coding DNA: TGTGCCAGTAGTATGGGACCGGGACTAGCCTCCTCCAATGAGCAGTTCTTC. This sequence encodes CASSMGPGLASSNEQFF.

The CDR3 reads CASREVGANTEAFF. As DNA, the CDR3 is TGTGCCAGCAGGGAGGTGGGGGCGAACACTGAAGCTTTCTTT. The rearrangement links TRBV6-1 to TRBJ1-1, with D perhaps matching TRBD1 (6 bases). Germline assignment: CDR1 MNHNS and CDR2 SASEGT. This CDR3 spans 14 amino acids. Deletions cut 6 bases from V and 1 base from J, with 12 bases between.

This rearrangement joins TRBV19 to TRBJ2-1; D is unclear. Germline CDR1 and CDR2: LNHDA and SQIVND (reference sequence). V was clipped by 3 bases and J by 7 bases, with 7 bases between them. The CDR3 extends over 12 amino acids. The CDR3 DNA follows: TGTGCCAGTAGTATTGGCCGTAATGAGCAGTTCTTC. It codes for CASSIGRNEQFF.